These T cell receptor beta chains were read from a single sample in a study of T cells in Graves' hyperthyroidism and ophthalmopathy. TCRdb reprocessed the multiplex PCR reads with MiXCR, giving one entry per CDR3 protein. The sample carries hundreds of thousands of distinct CDR3 sequences, 22% recorded once. The sample consisted of blood. Source of these receptors: a man aged 30-40 years with Graves' ophthalmopathy. Both conserved end residues are part of each CDR3. The order of the fields is D gene, clone size, J gene, V gene, CDR3 protein, CDR3 DNA. D genes are given only for firm matches. Expanded clones are given a class, and other clones once, few, many or no size at all.

-,many,TRBJ2-1,TRBV28,CASSFPLRSLGVANEQFF,TGTGCCAGCAGTTTCCCCCTTCGATCTCTGGGAGTGGCCAATGAGCAGTTCTTC
-,many,TRBJ2-3,TRBV7-3,CASSPSLLETDTQYF,TGTGCCAGCAGCCCTTCTCTACTAGAGACAGATACGCAGTATTTT
TRBD1,few,TRBJ1-2,TRBV5-5,CASIHGTDENYGYTF,TGTGCCAGCATCCATGGGACAGACGAAAACTATGGCTACACCTTC
TRBD1,many,TRBJ1-1,TRBV2,CASSETALYTGDTEAFF,TGTGCCAGCAGTGAGACCGCTTTATATACAGGGGACACTGAAGCTTTCTTT
-,once,TRBJ1-5,TRBV28,CASSTQGSSNQPQHF,TGTGCCAGCAGTACTCAGGGGAGTAGCAATCAGCCCCAGCATTTT
TRBD2,-,TRBJ2-5,TRBV3-1,CASSQVVGAGATETQYF,TGTGCCAGCAGCCAAGTTGTAGGAGCGGGAGCGACGGAGACCCAGTACTTC
-,-,TRBJ2-6,TRBV5-1,CASSLGDEGANVLTF,TGCGCCAGCAGCTTGGGGGACGAGGGGGCCAACGTCCTGACTTTC
-,-,TRBJ1-5,TRBV19,CASSGGSSQPQHF,TGTGCCAGTAGTGGGGGATCGAGTCAGCCCCAGCATTTT
-,few,TRBJ2-7,TRBV5-6,CASSLGTEGYEQYF,TGTGCCAGCAGCTTGGGGACCGAGGGTTACGAGCAGTACTTC
-,few,TRBJ2-6,TRBV7-3,CASRGPSSGANVLTF,TGTGCCAGCAGGGGGCCGAGCTCTGGGGCCAACGTCCTGACTTTC
-,many,TRBJ2-2,TRBV30,CAWSVSRQGGGELFF,TGTGCCTGGAGTGTTTCCCGTCAGGGAGGCGGGGAGCTGTTTTTT
TRBD2,few,TRBJ2-1,TRBV10-2,CASTRTSGGYNEQFF,TGCGCCAGCACCCGGACTAGCGGGGGCTACAATGAGCAGTTCTTC
-,few,TRBJ1-5,TRBV20-1,CSARDRMLAGQPQHF,TGCAGTGCTAGAGATCGAATGCTAGCCGGGCAGCCCCAGCATTTT
TRBD1,-,TRBJ2-1,TRBV20-1,CSAPDRVPYNEQFF,TGCAGTGCTCCCGACAGGGTCCCCTACAATGAGCAGTTCTTC
-,many,TRBJ2-7,TRBV9,CASSPSGTPSYEQYF,TGTGCCAGCAGCCCCTCCGGGACGCCATCCTACGAGCAGTACTTC
TRBD2,few,TRBJ2-7,TRBV12-3/TRBV12-4,CASSQAGVGSYEQYF,TGTGCCAGCAGCCAAGCGGGAGTAGGTTCCTACGAGCAGTACTTC
TRBD1,few,TRBJ1-5,TRBV9,CASSVDTGGNQPQHF,TGTGCCAGCAGCGTAGATACAGGGGGCAATCAGCCCCAGCATTTT
TRBD2,many,TRBJ2-7,TRBV11-3,CASSLLAGVGEQYF,TGTGCCAGCAGCTTACTAGCGGGAGTCGGGGAGCAGTACTTC
TRBD1,-,TRBJ2-7,TRBV5-1,CASSPLQGAFYEQYF,TGCGCCAGCAGCCCCCTACAGGGGGCGTTCTACGAGCAGTACTTC
-,-,TRBJ1-4,TRBV20-1,CSAHPAGVRTNEKLFF,TGCAGTGCTCATCCGGCAGGGGTGAGGACTAATGAAAAACTGTTTTTT
-,-,TRBJ2-1,TRBV2,CASSAAWGLEGGKSYNEQFF,TGTGCCAGCAGTGCCGCTTGGGGGTTGGAGGGAGGCAAATCCTACAATGAGCAGTTCTTC
TRBD2,many,TRBJ2-1,TRBV6-2/TRBV6-3,CASRLGSGSSYNEQFF,TGTGCCAGCCGGCTTGGGAGCGGGAGCTCCTACAATGAGCAGTTCTTC
-,-,TRBJ2-7,TRBV6-1,CASSISGLAPTYEQYF,TGTGCCAGCAGTATCTCCGGGCTAGCCCCAACCTACGAGCAGTACTTC
-,few,TRBJ2-1,TRBV6-1,CASRTTYLTVWDEQFF,TGTGCCAGCAGAACTACCTACCTAACGGTTTGGGATGAGCAGTTCTTC
-,-,TRBJ1-1,TRBV29-1,CSVDEGAFF,TGCAGCGTTGACGAAGGAGCTTTCTTT
TRBD1,many,TRBJ2-7,TRBV18,CASAGTGFYEQYF,TGTGCCAGCGCCGGGACAGGGTTCTACGAGCAGTACTTC
-,-,TRBJ2-7,TRBV27,CASSRQGEQYF,TGTGCCAGCAGCCGCCAGGGCGAGCAGTACTTC
TRBD2,-,TRBJ2-2,TRBV9,CASSVLGRAYTGELFF,TGTGCCAGCAGTGTATTGGGGAGGGCGTACACCGGGGAGCTGTTTTTT
-,few,TRBJ2-5,TRBV4-1,CASSQEVLVHYFLQETQYF,TGCGCCAGCAGCCAAGAGGTACTAGTTCATTATTTCCTCCAAGAGACCCAGTACTTC
-,once,TRBJ1-4,TRBV7-9,CASSLDGGNEKLFF,TGTGCCAGCAGCTTAGACGGGGGAAATGAAAAACTGTTTTTT
-,few,TRBJ2-3,TRBV20-1,CSASRGISTDTQYF,TGCAGTGCTAGTAGGGGGATTAGCACAGATACGCAGTATTTT
-,-,TRBJ1-4,TRBV27,CASSLSTSTNEKLFF,TGTGCCAGCAGTTTATCGACTTCAACTAATGAAAAACTGTTTTTT